What follows are 15 T cell receptor beta chains derived from one specimen sequenced in a study of T cells after yellow fever vaccination. MiXCR, applied by TCRdb to the 5' RACE reads, yields one record per CDR3 protein. The data contain about 140,000 distinct CDR3 sequences, 5% to 8% of them singletons. Sample: CD4+ T cells sorted from PBMCs, taken 10 days after the yellow fever booster vaccination. Source of these receptors: a man aged 30-40 years who received the YFV17D yellow fever vaccine.

This clonotype has a handful of counts. This chain connects TRBV5-1 to TRBJ2-1; 11 nucleotides agree with TRBD2. This CDR3 region has 15 residues. Germline lookup yields CDR1 SGHRS and CDR2 YFSETQ. V lost 1 base to trimming and J lost 3 bases; unmatched junction nucleotides: 0. CDR3 in DNA: TGCGCCAGCAGCTTGACTAGCGGGGGCTACAATGAGCAGTTCTTC. The encoded protein is CASSLTSGGYNEQFF.

This clonotype came up a few times. The chain links TRBV3-1 to TRBJ1-1; perhaps TRBD1 as D (5 bases). The germline V gene encodes CDR1 LGHDT and CDR2 YNNKEL (reference sequence). With 0 bases removed from V and 7 bases from J, the gap between germline ends came to 9 bases. The CDR3 runs 13 residues. The DNA of the CDR3 is TGTGCCAGCAGCCAAGAAACGAGGGGTGAAGCTTTCTTT. This codes for CASSQETRGEAFF.

The chain carries TRBV11-2 and TRBJ2-1; 9 nucleotides align to TRBD2. There are 15 residues in the CDR3. J lost 5 bases, V lost 1 base, and 3 bases had no gene match. Per the germline V gene, CDR1 is SGHAT and CDR2 is FQNNGV. CDR3 DNA sequence: TGTGCCAGCAGCTTAGTGGGGACTAGCCACAATGAGCAGTTCTTC. Translated, it gives CASSLVGTSHNEQFF.

With regard to this clonotype: One base away lies a much larger clone, so this may be a sequencing read error. The gene calls are TRBV7-2 and TRBJ2-2, with a possible D match to TRBD2 (6 bases). V lost 5 bases, J lost 7 bases, and 17 bases lay in between. There are 15 residues in the CDR3. The germline V gene has CDR1 SGHTA and CDR2 FQGNSA. The CDR3 region is CASSQEAGGGGELFF. CDR3 bases: TGTGCCAGCAGCCAAGAAGCGGGCGGTGGCGGGGAGCTGTTTTTT.

This clonotype came up many times. This chain joins TRBV4-2 and TRBJ2-3, with 7 bases matching TRBD2. The CDR3 totals 16 residues. The J segment lost 2 bases and the V segment lost 6 bases, leaving 11 bases of the junction unmatched. Per germline, CDR1 LGHNA and CDR2 YNFKEQ. This chain's CDR3 is CASRETTSTFTDTQYF. DNA for the CDR3: TGTGCCAGCAGAGAGACGACTAGCACTTTCACAGATACGCAGTATTTT.

V is TRBV6-2 or TRBV6-3 and J is TRBJ1-2; tentatively, D is TRBD1 (6 bases). V was cut by 7 bases and J by 4 bases, with 13 bases left in between. CDR1 MNHEY and CDR2 SVGEGT come from the germline V gene. This CDR3 region has 13 residues. CDR3 DNA: TGTGCCAGCAAGCCGAGGGGGTTCTATGGCTACACCTTC. Translating it yields CASKPRGFYGYTF.

The table lists this clonotype with many counts. V usage is TRBV2 and J usage is TRBJ2-7; D not resolved. V was clipped by 2 bases and J by 3 bases, with 11 bases between them. CDR3 length: 14 amino acids. The V gene's germline CDR1 is SNHLY and CDR2 FYNNEI. The CDR3 region has the DNA TGTGCCAGCAGTGAAATGGATAGGGTCTACGAGCAGTACTTC. This sequence encodes CASSEMDRVYEQYF.

The sample holds many counts of this clonotype. The chain links TRBV5-1 to TRBJ1-1; D unclear. The germline CDR1 and CDR2 sequences are SGHRS and YFSETQ. The CDR3 spans 14 residues. V shed 6 bases and J shed 4 bases, with 16 bases lying between them. The CDR3 loop reads CASTPTGSGTEAFF. In nucleotides, the CDR3 is TGCGCCAGCACCCCTACGGGGTCAGGCACTGAAGCTTTCTTT.

This clonotype appeared many times. This rearrangement joins TRBV6-2 or TRBV6-3 to TRBJ1-5; no definite D call. Germline assignment: CDR1 MNHEY and CDR2 SVGEGT. Trimming removed 2 bases from V and 0 bases from J, with 5 bases in between. The CDR3 length is 14 residues. The CDR3 DNA reads TGTGCCAGCAGTTACGCTGGTAGCAATCAGCCCCAGCATTTT. Encoded protein: CASSYAGSNQPQHF.

Comments on this clonotype: One base away lies a much larger clone, so this may be a sequencing read error. The chain joins TRBV5-5 to TRBJ2-7; weak D call: TRBD1 (6 bases). The length of the CDR3 is 14 residues. CDR1 and CDR2 from the germline V gene are SGHKS and YYEKEE (reference sequence). V gave up 1 base and J gave up 9 bases, with 17 bases separating them. CDR3 DNA sequence: TGTGCCAGCAGCTTGATGGTAAAGGGGGACGGGCAGTACTTC. Its translation: CASSLMVKGDGQYF.

This clonotype was observed many times. The chain carries TRBV19 and TRBJ2-1; D is ambiguous. There are 14 residues in the CDR3. Trimming pared 5 bases from V and 9 bases from J, leaving 17 bases between. Germline assignment: CDR1 LNHDA and CDR2 SQIVND (reference sequence). CDR3 sequence reads: CASSPSPQLAEQFF. As DNA, the CDR3 is TGTGCCAGTAGTCCTTCGCCTCAGTTAGCTGAGCAGTTCTTC.

At least ten counts were recorded for this clonotype. V gene TRBV12-3 or TRBV12-4 combines with J gene TRBJ2-1, with D perhaps being TRBD1 or TRBD2 (5 bases each). The germline V and J ends were trimmed by 1 base and 7 bases, with 11 bases remaining between them. The CDR3 extends over 14 amino acids. The CDR3 region is CASSLERGWNEQFF. In DNA form, the CDR3 reads TGTGCCAGCAGTTTAGAGAGGGGATGGAATGAGCAGTTCTTC.

At least ten counts were recorded for this clonotype. The rearrangement uses TRBV12-3 or TRBV12-4 and TRBJ2-4; no reliable D call. The CDR3 runs to 14 residues. The germline V and J ends were trimmed by 2 bases and 0 bases, with 5 bases remaining between them. The CDR3 protein is CASSLWEAKNIQYF. In DNA, the CDR3 is TGTGCCAGCAGTTTATGGGAAGCCAAAAACATTCAGTACTTC.

This clonotype was observed a few times. The rearrangement joins TRBV9 to TRBJ2-7; no clear D gene. The CDR3 has 13 residues. V lost 4 bases and J 3 bases, leaving 11 bases between the germline ends. The germline gives CDR1 SGDLS, CDR2 YYNGEE. The CDR3 nucleotides read TGTGCCAGCAGCTCTCACCCAAACTACGAGCAGTACTTC. Its translation: CASSSHPNYEQYF.

In this sample, this clonotype turned up a few times. V usage is TRBV29-1 and J usage is TRBJ2-5; 7 nucleotides agree with TRBD2. CDR3 length: 12 amino acids. CDR1 is SQVTM, CDR2 ANQGSEA, per germline. The V segment lost 6 bases and the J segment 4 bases; nucleotides outside the gene matches: 5. The chain's CDR3 is CSVGGKRETQYF. In DNA, the CDR3 is TGCAGCGTCGGGGGGAAGCGAGAGACCCAGTACTTC.